This record concerns one TCR beta chain sequence. Its antigen remains unidentified. Unmatched junction bases numbered 9, after V lost 6 bases and J lost 10 bases. The CDR3 length is 14 residues. CDR1 MNHEY and CDR2 SVGAGI come from the germline V gene. The sample is drawn from a study of ipilimumab plus nivolumab after autologous stem cell transplantation. Study details: Both relapsed and primary refractory DLBCL were included.

Ipilimumab, 1 mg/kg, started 14 to 28 days after autologous transplant. Dosing: nivolumab 3 mg/kg IV, weeks 1, 4, 7, 10, then every two weeks to week 26. Notes on the study in general: The authors say TCR, Treg and microbiome findings warrant further study.

Here immunoSEQ multiplex PCR was the method, and the copy in TCRdb shows in-frame clones only, minus some. The data hold 84,000 or so clones, with approximately 83% observed a single time. The source was PBMCs, collected in a trial of ipilimumab plus nivolumab as post-transplant consolidation. This TCR was recovered from a male donor with diffuse large B-cell lymphoma. The V and J genes are TRBV6-5 and TRBJ1-6, with 7 bases aligning to TRBD1. The CDR3 spells CASRKTGRDSPLHF. DNA for the CDR3: TGTGCCAGCAGGAAGACAGGGAGGGACTCACCCCTCCACTTT.